The 3 T cell receptor beta chains below come from one sample, sequenced in a study of blood T cell repertoires in COVID-19. Clones were sequenced by immunoSEQ multiplex PCR, and TCRdb holds only the in-frame ones, with some missing. The sample has 300,000 to 450,000 clones, 85% seen once; the top ten hold 3.5% to 4%. The sample consisted of peripheral blood. The source is a woman aged 18 to 35 with acute or convalescent COVID-19.

The chain couples TRBV2 to TRBJ1-1; 7 bases agree with TRBD1. The CDR3 has 13 residues. After removal of 6 bases from V and 6 bases from J, the junction contained 7 bases not matched to a gene. CDR1 and CDR2 from the germline V gene are SNHLY and FYNNEI. The CDR3 DNA sequence: TGTGCCAGCAGGCCCGACAGGGCGGCTGAAGCTTTCTTT. Its protein is CASRPDRAAEAFF.

This sequence joins TRBV3-1 (or the pseudogene TRBV3-2) and TRBJ2-5; the match to TRBD1 covers 8 bases. Losses at the gene ends were 3 bases for V and 5 bases for J; bases not matched to a gene: 5. The length of the CDR3 is 14 residues. Germline V gene sequence: CDR1 LGHDT, CDR2 YNNKEL (reference sequence). CDR3 in DNA: TGTGCCAGCAGCCATGGACAGGGTCGGGAGACCCAGTACTTC. Translation: CASSHGQGRETQYF.

The V gene is TRBV7-2, the J gene TRBJ1-3, with a weak D call TRBD1 (5 bases). Germline CDR1 is SGHTA and CDR2 is FQGNSA. V gave up 1 base and J gave up 1 base, with 8 bases separating them. The CDR3 sequence is 15 residues long. The CDR3 DNA reads as TGTGCCAGCAGCTTAGTTGGGGGGTCTGGAAACACCATATATTTT. The encoded protein is CASSLVGGSGNTIYF.